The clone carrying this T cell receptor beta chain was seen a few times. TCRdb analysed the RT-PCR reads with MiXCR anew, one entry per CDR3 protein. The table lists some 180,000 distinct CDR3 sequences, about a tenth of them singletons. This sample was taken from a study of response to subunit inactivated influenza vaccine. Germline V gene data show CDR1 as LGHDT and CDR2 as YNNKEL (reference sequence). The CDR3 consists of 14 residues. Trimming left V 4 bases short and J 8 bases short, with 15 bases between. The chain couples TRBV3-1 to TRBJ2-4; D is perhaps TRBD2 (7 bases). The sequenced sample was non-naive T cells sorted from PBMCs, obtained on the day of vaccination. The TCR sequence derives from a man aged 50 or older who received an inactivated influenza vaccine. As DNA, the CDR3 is TGTGCCAGCAGCCCCAGGCGGGGGCAGGACATTCAGTACTTC. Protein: CASSPRRGQDIQYF.